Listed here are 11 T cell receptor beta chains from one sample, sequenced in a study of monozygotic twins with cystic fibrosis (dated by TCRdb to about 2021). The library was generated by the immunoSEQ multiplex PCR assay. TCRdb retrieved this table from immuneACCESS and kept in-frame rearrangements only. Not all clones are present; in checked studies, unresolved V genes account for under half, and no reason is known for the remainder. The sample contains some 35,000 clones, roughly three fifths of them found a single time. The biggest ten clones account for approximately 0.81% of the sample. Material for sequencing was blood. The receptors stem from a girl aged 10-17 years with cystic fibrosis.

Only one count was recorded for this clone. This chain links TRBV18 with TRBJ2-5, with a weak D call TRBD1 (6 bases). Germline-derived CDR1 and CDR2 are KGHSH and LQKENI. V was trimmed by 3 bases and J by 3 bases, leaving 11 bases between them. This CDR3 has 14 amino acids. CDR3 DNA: TGTGCCAGCTCACCGTTAGGACAGAAAGAGACCCAGTACTTC. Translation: CASSPLGQKETQYF.

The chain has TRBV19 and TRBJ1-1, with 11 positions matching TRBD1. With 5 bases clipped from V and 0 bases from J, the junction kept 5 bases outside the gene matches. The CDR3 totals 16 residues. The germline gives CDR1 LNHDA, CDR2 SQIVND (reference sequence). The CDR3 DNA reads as TGTGCCAGTAGTTCCCGGACAGGGGGCTTGAACACTGAAGCTTTCTTT. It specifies CASSSRTGGLNTEAFF.

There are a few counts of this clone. This CDR3 is CASSTWAGRATEAFF. Here the CDR3 DNA reads TGCGCCAGCAGCACGTGGGCAGGGAGGGCCACTGAAGCTTTCTTT. The gene calls are TRBV5-1 and TRBJ1-1, with D tentatively TRBD1 (5 bases). The CDR3 is made up of 15 amino acids. Trimming removed 4 bases at V and 4 bases at J, with 17 bases between. Germline lookup yields CDR1 SGHRS and CDR2 YFSETQ.

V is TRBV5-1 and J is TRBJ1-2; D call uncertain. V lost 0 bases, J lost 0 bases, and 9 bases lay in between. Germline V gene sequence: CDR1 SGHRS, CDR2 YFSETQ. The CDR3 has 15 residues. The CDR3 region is CASSLGSITNYGYTF. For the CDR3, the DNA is TGCGCCAGCAGCTTGGGGTCGATCACTAACTATGGCTACACCTTC.

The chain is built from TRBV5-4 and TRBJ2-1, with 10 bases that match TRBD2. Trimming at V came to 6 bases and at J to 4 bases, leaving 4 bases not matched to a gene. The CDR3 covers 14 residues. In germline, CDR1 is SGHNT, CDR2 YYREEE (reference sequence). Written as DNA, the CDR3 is TGTGCCAGCACGACTAGCGGGTTTTACAATGAGCAGTTCTTC. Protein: CASTTSGFYNEQFF.

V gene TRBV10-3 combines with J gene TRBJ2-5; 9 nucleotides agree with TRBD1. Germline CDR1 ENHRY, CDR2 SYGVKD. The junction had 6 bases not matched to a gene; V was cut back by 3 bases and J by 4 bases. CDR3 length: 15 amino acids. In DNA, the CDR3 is TGTGCCATCAGTGACCGGGACAGGGTGGGAGAGACCCAGTACTTC. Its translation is CAISDRDRVGETQYF.

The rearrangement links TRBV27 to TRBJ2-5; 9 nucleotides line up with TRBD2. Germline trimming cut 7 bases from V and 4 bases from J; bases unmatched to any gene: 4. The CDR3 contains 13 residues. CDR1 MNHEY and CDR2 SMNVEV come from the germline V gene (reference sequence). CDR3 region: CASKAGGRETQYF. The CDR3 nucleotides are TGTGCCAGCAAGGCGGGGGGGAGAGAGACCCAGTACTTC.

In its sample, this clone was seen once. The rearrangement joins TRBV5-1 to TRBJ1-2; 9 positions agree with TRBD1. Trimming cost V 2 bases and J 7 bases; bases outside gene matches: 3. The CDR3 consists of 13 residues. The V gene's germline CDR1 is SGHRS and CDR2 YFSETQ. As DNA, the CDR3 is TGCGCCAGCAGCTTAGCGGGACAGGGTGGCTACACCTTC. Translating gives CASSLAGQGGYTF.

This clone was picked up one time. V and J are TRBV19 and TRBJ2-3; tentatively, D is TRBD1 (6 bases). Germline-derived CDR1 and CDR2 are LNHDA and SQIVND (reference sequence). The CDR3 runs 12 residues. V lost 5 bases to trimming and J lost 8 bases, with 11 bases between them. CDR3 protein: CASSAQGLTQYF. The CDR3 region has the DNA TGTGCCAGTAGTGCCCAGGGGCTTACGCAGTATTTT.

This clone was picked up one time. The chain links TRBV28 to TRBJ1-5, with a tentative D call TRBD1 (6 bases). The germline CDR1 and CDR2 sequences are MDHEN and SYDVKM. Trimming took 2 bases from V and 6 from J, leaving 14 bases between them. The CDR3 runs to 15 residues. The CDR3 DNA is TGTGCCAGCAGTTTACCGGGGGCGCCCCCTCAGCCCCAGCATTTT. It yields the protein CASSLPGAPPQPQHF.

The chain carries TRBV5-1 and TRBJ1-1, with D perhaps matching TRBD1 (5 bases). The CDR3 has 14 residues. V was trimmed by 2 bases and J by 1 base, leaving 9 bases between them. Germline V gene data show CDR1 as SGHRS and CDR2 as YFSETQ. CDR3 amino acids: CASSFQGQNTEAFF. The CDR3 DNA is TGCGCCAGCAGCTTTCAGGGCCAGAACACTGAAGCTTTCTTT.